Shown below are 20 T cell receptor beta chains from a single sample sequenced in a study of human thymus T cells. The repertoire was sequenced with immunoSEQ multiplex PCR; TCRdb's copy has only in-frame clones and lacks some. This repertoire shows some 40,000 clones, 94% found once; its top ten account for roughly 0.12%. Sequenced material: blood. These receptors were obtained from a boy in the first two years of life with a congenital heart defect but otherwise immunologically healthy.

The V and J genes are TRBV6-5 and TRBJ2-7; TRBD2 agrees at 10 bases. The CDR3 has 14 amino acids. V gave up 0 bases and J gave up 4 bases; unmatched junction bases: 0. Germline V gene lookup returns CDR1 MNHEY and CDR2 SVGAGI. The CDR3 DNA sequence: TGTGCCAGCAGTTACTCTAGCGGGGGGTACGAGCAGTACTTC. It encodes CASSYSSGGYEQYF.

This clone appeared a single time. CDR3 region: CASSLEPGNTQYF. CDR3 in DNA: TGTGCCAGCAGCTTAGAACCGGGGAATACGCAGTATTTT. J is TRBJ2-3 and V is TRBV7-3, with D maybe TRBD2 (5 bases). The germline V gene encodes CDR1 SGHTA and CDR2 FQGTGA. Trimming took 2 bases from V and 7 from J, leaving 10 bases between them. The CDR3 totals 13 residues. Supplemented by reference TRBV7-3 and TRBJ2-3, the full variable domain reads GAGVSQTPSNKVTEKGKYVELRCDPISGHTALYWYRQSLGQGPEFLIYFQGTGAADDSGLPNDRFFAVRPEGSVSTLKIQRTERGDSAVYLCASSLEPGNTQYFGPGTRLTVL.

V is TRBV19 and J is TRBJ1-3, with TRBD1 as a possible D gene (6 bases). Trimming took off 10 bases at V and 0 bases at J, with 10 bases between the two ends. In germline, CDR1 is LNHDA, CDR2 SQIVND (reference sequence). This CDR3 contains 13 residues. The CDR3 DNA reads TGTGCCACCAGGACAGCCTCTGGAAACACCATATATTTT. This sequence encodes CATRTASGNTIYF.

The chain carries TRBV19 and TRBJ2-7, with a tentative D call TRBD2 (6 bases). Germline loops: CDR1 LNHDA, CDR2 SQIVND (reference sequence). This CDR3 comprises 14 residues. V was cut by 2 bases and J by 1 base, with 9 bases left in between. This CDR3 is CASSIKDYSYEQYF. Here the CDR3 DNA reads TGTGCCAGTAGTATAAAGGACTATTCCTACGAGCAGTACTTC.

DNA of the CDR3: TGCGCCAGCAGCCATGTAGCGGGCCCTCAAGAGACCCAGTACTTC. Encoded protein: CASSHVAGPQETQYF. V gene TRBV4-3 combines with J gene TRBJ2-5; 7 nucleotides match TRBD2. V was pared by 3 bases and J by 2 bases, with 6 bases of the junction left unmatched. CDR1 and CDR2 (germline): LGHNA, YSLEER. The CDR3 totals 15 residues.

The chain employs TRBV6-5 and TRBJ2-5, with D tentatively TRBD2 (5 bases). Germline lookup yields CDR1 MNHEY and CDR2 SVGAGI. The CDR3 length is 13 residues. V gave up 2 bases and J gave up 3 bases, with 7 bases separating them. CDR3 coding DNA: TGTGCCAGCAGTTACGGGCGGGAAGAGACCCAGTACTTC. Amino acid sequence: CASSYGREETQYF.

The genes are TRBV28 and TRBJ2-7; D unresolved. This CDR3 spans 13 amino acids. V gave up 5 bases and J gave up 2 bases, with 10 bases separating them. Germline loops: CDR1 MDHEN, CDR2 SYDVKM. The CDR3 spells CASSPGSTYEQYF. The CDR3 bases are TGTGCCAGCAGTCCGGGTTCCACCTACGAGCAGTACTTC. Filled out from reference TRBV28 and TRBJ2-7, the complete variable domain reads DVKVTQSSRYLVKRTGEKVFLECVQDMDHENMFWYRQDPGLGLRLIYFSYDVKMKEKGDIPEGYSVSREKKERFSLILESASTNQTSMYLCASSPGSTYEQYFGPGTRLTVT.

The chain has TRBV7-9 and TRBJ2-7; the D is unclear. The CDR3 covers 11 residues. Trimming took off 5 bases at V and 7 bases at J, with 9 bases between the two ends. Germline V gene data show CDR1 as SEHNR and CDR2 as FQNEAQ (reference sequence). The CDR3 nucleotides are TGTGCCAGCAGCCCCGTGTTTGAGCAGTACTTC. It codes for CASSPVFEQYF.

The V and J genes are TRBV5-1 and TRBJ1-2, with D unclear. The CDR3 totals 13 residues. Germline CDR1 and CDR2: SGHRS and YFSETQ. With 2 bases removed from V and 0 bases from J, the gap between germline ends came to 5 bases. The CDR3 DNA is TGCGCCAGCAGCTTTGGGGCTAACTATGGCTACACCTTC. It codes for CASSFGANYGYTF.

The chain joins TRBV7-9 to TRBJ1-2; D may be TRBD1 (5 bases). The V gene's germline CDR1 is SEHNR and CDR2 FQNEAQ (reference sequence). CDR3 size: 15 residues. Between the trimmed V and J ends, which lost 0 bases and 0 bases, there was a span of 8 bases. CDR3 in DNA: TGTGCCAGCAGCTTAGCAGGGGAATCTAACTATGGCTACACCTTC. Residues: CASSLAGESNYGYTF.

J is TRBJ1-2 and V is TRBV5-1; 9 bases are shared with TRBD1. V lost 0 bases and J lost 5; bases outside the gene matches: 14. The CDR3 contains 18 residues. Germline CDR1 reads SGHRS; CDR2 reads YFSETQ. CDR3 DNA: TGCGCCAGCAGCTTGGGGCCTTTCGGACAGGGGCTAAATTATGGCTACACCTTC. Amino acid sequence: CASSLGPFGQGLNYGYTF.

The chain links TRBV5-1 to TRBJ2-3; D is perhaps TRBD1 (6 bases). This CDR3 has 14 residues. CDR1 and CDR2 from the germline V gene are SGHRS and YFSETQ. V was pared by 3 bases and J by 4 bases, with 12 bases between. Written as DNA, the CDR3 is TGCGCCAGCAGCTATTTTACAGGGTCAGATACGCAGTATTTT. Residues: CASSYFTGSDTQYF.

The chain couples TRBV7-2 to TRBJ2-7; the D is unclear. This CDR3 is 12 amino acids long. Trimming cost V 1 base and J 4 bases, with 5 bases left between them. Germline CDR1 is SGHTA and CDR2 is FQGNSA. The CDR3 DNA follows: TGTGCCAGCAGCTTAGGGTTTTACGAGCAGTACTTC. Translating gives CASSLGFYEQYF.

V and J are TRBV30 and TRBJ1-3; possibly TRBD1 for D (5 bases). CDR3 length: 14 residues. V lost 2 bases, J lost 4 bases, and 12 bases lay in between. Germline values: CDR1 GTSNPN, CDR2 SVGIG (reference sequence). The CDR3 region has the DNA TGTGCCTGGAGTATAGGGGTCTTCGGAAACACCATATATTTT. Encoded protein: CAWSIGVFGNTIYF.

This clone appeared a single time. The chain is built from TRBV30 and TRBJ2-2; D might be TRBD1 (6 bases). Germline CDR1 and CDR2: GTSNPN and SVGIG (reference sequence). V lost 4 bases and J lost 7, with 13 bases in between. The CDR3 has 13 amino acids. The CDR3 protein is CAWNIQGHGELFF. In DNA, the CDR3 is TGTGCCTGGAATATTCAGGGGCACGGGGAGCTGTTTTTT.

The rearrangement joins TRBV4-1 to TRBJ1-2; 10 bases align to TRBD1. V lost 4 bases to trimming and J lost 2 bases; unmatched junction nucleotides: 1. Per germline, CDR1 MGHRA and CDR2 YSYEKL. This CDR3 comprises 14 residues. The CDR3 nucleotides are TGCGCCAGCAGCCGACAGGGGGCCAACTATGGCTACACCTTC. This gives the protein CASSRQGANYGYTF.

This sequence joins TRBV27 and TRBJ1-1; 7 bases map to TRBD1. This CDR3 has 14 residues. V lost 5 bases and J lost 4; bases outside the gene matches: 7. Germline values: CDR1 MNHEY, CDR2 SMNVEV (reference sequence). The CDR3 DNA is TGTGCCAGCAGTGTGACAGGGTCGGGCACTGAAGCTTTCTTT. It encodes CASSVTGSGTEAFF.

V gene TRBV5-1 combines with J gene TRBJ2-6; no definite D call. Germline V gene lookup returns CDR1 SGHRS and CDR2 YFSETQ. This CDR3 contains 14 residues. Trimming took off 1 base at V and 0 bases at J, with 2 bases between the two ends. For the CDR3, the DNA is TGCGCCAGCAGCTTGCACTCTGGGGCCAACGTCCTGACTTTC. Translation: CASSLHSGANVLTF.

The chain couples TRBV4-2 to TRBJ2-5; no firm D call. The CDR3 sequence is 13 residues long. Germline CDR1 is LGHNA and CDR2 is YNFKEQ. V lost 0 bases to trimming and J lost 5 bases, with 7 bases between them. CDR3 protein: CASSQDGWETQYF. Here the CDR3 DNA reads TGTGCCAGCAGCCAAGACGGGTGGGAGACCCAGTACTTC.

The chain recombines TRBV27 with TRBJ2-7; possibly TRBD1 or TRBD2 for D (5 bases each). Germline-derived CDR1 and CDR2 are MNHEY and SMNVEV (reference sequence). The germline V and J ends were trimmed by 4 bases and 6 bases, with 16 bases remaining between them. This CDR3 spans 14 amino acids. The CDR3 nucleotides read TGTGCCAGCAGTTCCCCGGGACCGTTCGGCGAGCAGTACTTC. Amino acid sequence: CASSSPGPFGEQYF.